This T cell receptor (beta chain) emerged from a study of tumor-infiltrating lymphocytes in primary liver carcinoma. Broader study findings: Researchers report that only about 7-24% of top clones turned up in all five tumor regions.

This CDR3 spans 17 amino acids. Germline V gene sequence: CDR1 MGHRA, CDR2 YSYEKL. A primer matching the constant region was used to make TCR beta cDNA from 500 to 650 ng of total RNA. Three-round nested multiplex PCR performed with slightly modified ARM-PCR produced the TCR beta libraries. The opening two PCR rounds, 10 cycles each, paired TRBV1-TRBV30 forward primers with a C-beta reverse primer. One entry per CDR3 protein results from TCRdb running MiXCR on the multiplex PCR reads. The table includes some 190,000 distinct CDR3 sequences, approximately 86% detected once. Remarks on this clonotype: Its antigen is as yet unknown. Mismatch with germline at one junction end may stem from a read error.

Co-extraction of RNA and DNA was performed on about 19-33 mg of unsorted bulk tissue. This receptor was obtained from a man between 35 and 55 years old with primary liver carcinoma and hepatitis B virus infection. This chain links TRBV4-1 with TRBJ2-7; possible D gene TRBD2, 5 bases. The source material was tumor tissue from primary liver carcinoma. The CDR3 region is CASSQTAGIGSWYEQYF. In nucleotides, the CDR3 is TGCGCCAGCAGCCAGACTGCCGGGATAGGGTCGTGGTACGAGCAGTATTTC.